This entry lists 21 T cell receptor beta chains sequenced from one sample in a study of CD8+CD57+ T cells in acquired aplastic anemia (dated by TCRdb to the late 2010s). Sequencing instrument: Illumina HiSeq 2000. Profiling of TCR beta VDJ combinations and CDR3 sequences used genomic DNA as the template. TCRdb applied fastp at Q25 and MiXCR to the public reads, then kept only in-frame beta chains. Every CDR3 protein is listed once, alongside the most common genes and DNA of its rows. Across this sample there are some 170,000 distinct CDR3 sequences, with 40% to 50% seen only once. More than 0.95% of the sample is taken by the ten largest. The patients picked for sequencing were ones in whom flow cytometry had shown an expansion of CD8+CD57+ cells. Sample: sorted CD4+, CD8+, or CD8+CD57+ T cells (not recorded which) from PBMCs. Receptor source: a human donor with aplastic anemia.

This clonotype was seen a few times. The J gene is TRBJ2-5, the V gene TRBV2; D is unresolved. The V gene's germline CDR1 is SNHLY and CDR2 FYNNEI. The CDR3 runs to 15 residues. Trimming cost V 3 bases and J 4 bases, with 15 bases left between them. CDR3 protein: CASSEVVGPTETQYF. CDR3 nucleotide sequence: TGTGCCAGCAGTGAGGTAGTGGGCCCTACAGAGACCCAGTACTTC. Drawing the rest from reference TRBV2 and TRBJ2-5, the complete variable domain is EPEVTQTPSHQVTQMGQEVILRCVPISNHLYFYWYRQILGQKVEFLVSFYNNEISEKSEIFDDQFSVERPDGSNFTLKIRSTKLEDSAMYFCASSEVVGPTETQYFGPGTRLLVL.

This clonotype turned up a few times. The rearrangement uses TRBV10-3 and TRBJ1-6; D is possibly TRBD1 (5 bases). Germline assignment: CDR1 ENHRY and CDR2 SYGVKD. With 3 bases removed from V and 9 bases from J, the gap between germline ends came to 15 bases. CDR3 size: 15 residues. CDR3 in amino acids: CAISDGPGKGSPLHF. CDR3 in DNA: TGTGCCATCAGTGATGGTCCAGGGAAGGGTTCACCCCTCCACTTT.

J is TRBJ2-6 and V is TRBV20-1; unclear D gene. In germline, CDR1 is DFQATT, CDR2 SNEGSKA (reference sequence). V lost 5 bases and J lost 3, with 14 bases in between. There are 15 residues in the CDR3. CDR3 in DNA: TGCAGTGCTCCCCTCTCGCAGGTTGGGGCCAACGTCCTGACTTTC. It encodes CSAPLSQVGANVLTF.

This clonotype was counted a few times. The genes are TRBV3-1 and TRBJ2-2, with a weak D call TRBD1 (5 bases). The CDR3 is 17 amino acids. Trimming removed 4 bases from V and 0 bases from J, with 15 bases in between. CDR1 is LGHDT, CDR2 YNNKEL, per germline (reference sequence). The CDR3 DNA reads TGTGCCAGCAGCCCGCCCTGGGGCAGGGCGAACACCGGGGAGCTGTTTTTT. It translates to CASSPPWGRANTGELFF.

This rearrangement joins TRBV14 to TRBJ2-7, with TRBD2 matching 10 bases. CDR3 length equals 18 residues. The junction had 17 bases not matched to a gene; V was cut back by 4 bases and J by 5 bases. From germline, CDR1 is SGHDN and CDR2 FVKESK. The CDR3 spells CASSRYGASGRSRNEQYF. CDR3 DNA sequence: TGTGCCAGCAGCCGGTACGGGGCTAGCGGGAGAAGTCGTAACGAGCAGTACTTC. The entire variable domain, with the rest obtained from reference TRBV14 and TRBJ2-7, is as follows: EAGVTQFPSHSVIEKGQTVTLRCDPISGHDNLYWYRRVMGKEIKFLLHFVKESKQDESGMPNNRFLAERTGGTYSTLKVQPAELEDSGVYFCASSRYGASGRSRNEQYFGPGTRLTVT.

The V gene is TRBV20-1, the J gene TRBJ2-3; 8 nucleotides line up with TRBD2. The CDR3 length is 14 residues. The germline V gene encodes CDR1 DFQATT and CDR2 SNEGSKA (reference sequence). CDR3 in DNA: TGCAGCGAACTTAAAGCGGGGGCAACAGATACGCAGTATTTT. This sequence encodes CSELKAGATDTQYF.

This chain connects TRBV7-9 to TRBJ1-4; TRBD1 might be the D (5 bases). The germline V gene encodes CDR1 SEHNR and CDR2 FQNEAQ (reference sequence). The V end lost 1 base, the J end lost 13 bases, and 13 bases lay between the germline ends. The CDR3 extends over 13 amino acids. DNA of the CDR3: TGTGCCAGCAGCTTAGTTCCTCAGGGACCACTGTTTTTT. Protein sequence: CASSLVPQGPLFF.

This clonotype was counted once. V and J are TRBV9 and TRBJ2-7; tentatively, D is TRBD2 (5 bases). Germline V lookup: CDR1 SGDLS, CDR2 YYNGEE. CDR3 length equals 12 residues. V was pared by 4 bases and J by 4 bases, with 9 bases between. The CDR3 reads CASSLGEYEQYF. CDR3 nucleotide sequence: TGTGCCAGCAGCTTGGGAGAGTACGAGCAGTACTTC.

This clonotype has a count of ten or more. CDR3 bases: TGCGCCAGCAGCCAAGTCGACAGGGCGGCGGGTGGCTACACCTTC. Translation gives CASSQVDRAAGGYTF. The rearrangement joins TRBV4-1 to TRBJ1-2; 7 nucleotides match TRBD1. The CDR3 consists of 15 residues. Germline-derived CDR1 and CDR2 are MGHRA and YSYEKL. V was clipped by 1 base and J by 7 bases; unmatched bases: 9.

This clonotype was seen repeatedly, ten times or more. V is TRBV19 and J is TRBJ1-1; no clear D gene. The CDR3 covers 13 residues. The germline V gene has CDR1 LNHDA and CDR2 SQIVND (reference sequence). The V end lost 7 bases, the J end lost 0 bases, and 9 bases lay between the germline ends. The CDR3 DNA reads TGTGCCAGTAAAGTGGGGATGAACACTGAAGCTTTCTTT. Protein: CASKVGMNTEAFF. Looking up the rest from reference TRBV19 and TRBJ1-1 gives the full variable domain: DGGITQSPKYLFRKEGQNVTLSCEQNLNHDAMYWYRQDPGQGLRLIYYSQIVNDFQKGDIAEGYSVSREKKESFPLTVTSAQKNPTAFYLCASKVGMNTEAFFGQGTRLTVV.

The chain has TRBV9 and TRBJ1-6; tentative D call: TRBD1 (5 bases). This CDR3 spans 14 amino acids. Germline V gives CDR1 SGDLS, CDR2 YYNGEE. V was trimmed by 3 bases and J by 6 bases, leaving 10 bases between them. The CDR3 is CASSADSRNSPLHF. The CDR3 DNA reads as TGTGCCAGCAGCGCAGACAGCCGTAATTCACCCCTCCACTTT.

At least ten counts were recorded for this clonotype. The CDR3 nucleotides are TGTGCCAGCACCCTAGGAGGGGTAGGGTTACCCACTGAAGCTTTCTTT. Protein: CASTLGGVGLPTEAFF. The V call is TRBV7-2, the J call TRBJ1-1; TRBD1 might be the D (5 bases). The CDR3 covers 16 residues. Per the germline V gene, CDR1 is SGHTA and CDR2 is FQGNSA. Trimming took 7 bases from V and 4 from J, leaving 22 bases between them.

This clonotype was detected ten times or more. This chain links TRBV7-3 with TRBJ1-1; the D is unclear. Trimming stripped 5 bases from V and 1 base from J, with 8 bases between. The CDR3 covers 13 residues. Germline assignment: CDR1 SGHTA and CDR2 FQGTGA. As DNA, the CDR3 is TGTGCCAGCAGCCTTACAAAGAACACTGAAGCTTTCTTT. Its translation is CASSLTKNTEAFF.

A word on this clonotype: A much larger clonotype is one base distant, so this may be a read error. V is TRBV4-2 and J is TRBJ1-6, with 7 bases matching TRBD1. The CDR3 covers 17 residues. Germline V gene sequence: CDR1 LGHNA, CDR2 YNFKEQ. With 0 bases clipped from V and 10 bases from J, the junction kept 12 bases outside the gene matches. CDR3 DNA: TGTGCCAGCAGCCAAGACGCACAGGGGTCGCCTGGCTCACCCCTCCACTTT. This sequence encodes CASSQDAQGSPGSPLHF.

This clonotype was seen a handful of times. V usage is TRBV19 and J usage is TRBJ2-3; TRBD2 agrees at 12 bases. Germline CDR1 and CDR2: LNHDA and SQIVND (reference sequence). The CDR3 loop spans 15 amino acids. V gave up 8 bases and J gave up 4 bases; unmatched junction bases: 7. CDR3 in amino acids: CASETGTSGSDTQYF. The DNA for the CDR3 is TGTGCCAGTGAAACCGGGACTAGCGGGTCAGATACGCAGTATTTT.

The V call is TRBV5-1, the J call TRBJ2-2; D gene unclear. The V and J ends lost 2 bases and 4 bases respectively, with 9 bases between them. Germline loops: CDR1 SGHRS, CDR2 YFSETQ. The CDR3 runs to 14 residues. The CDR3 region has the DNA TGCGCCAGCAGCTTTGGTGGAGCCACCGGGGAGCTGTTTTTT. Its translation: CASSFGGATGELFF.

The rearrangement joins TRBV11-2 to TRBJ1-3; 10 nucleotides match TRBD1. This CDR3 has 15 residues. V dropped 4 bases and J dropped 2; count of bases not matched to a gene: 2. Germline CDR1 SGHAT, CDR2 FQNNGV. CDR3 sequence reads: CASSSTGGPGNTIYF. The CDR3, as DNA: TGTGCCAGCAGCTCGACAGGGGGCCCTGGAAACACCATATATTTT.

The chain recombines TRBV7-8 with TRBJ1-1; 10 bases align to TRBD1. V lost 1 base, J lost 5 bases, and 4 bases stayed unmatched. Germline V CDR1 and CDR2: SGHVS, FQNEAQ. CDR3 length: 15 amino acids. This CDR3 reads CASSLGTGGLTEAFF. CDR3 DNA sequence: TGTGCCAGCAGCTTAGGGACAGGGGGATTGACTGAAGCTTTCTTT.

The chain couples TRBV14 to TRBJ2-1; TRBD2 matches at 13 bases. The CDR3 runs to 18 residues. The germline V gene encodes CDR1 SGHDN and CDR2 FVKESK. The ends lost 2 bases at V and 0 bases at J; junction bases unmatched: 4. The CDR3 DNA follows: TGTGCCAGCAGCCAAAGACTAGCGGGGGGCAACTCCTACAATGAGCAGTTCTTC. Translated: CASSQRLAGGNSYNEQFF.

This clonotype has at least ten counts. The chain combines TRBV6-5 with TRBJ2-1, with D unclear. The CDR3 consists of 13 residues. Trimming stripped 5 bases from V and 5 bases from J, with 10 bases between. Per germline, CDR1 MNHEY and CDR2 SVGAGI. As DNA, the CDR3 is TGTGCCAGCAGTACGCCTATGGACAATGAGCAGTTCTTC. This sequence encodes CASSTPMDNEQFF.

The genes are TRBV5-1 and TRBJ1-2; D possibly corresponds to TRBD1 (5 bases). Deletions cut 2 bases from V and 6 bases from J, with 11 bases between. The CDR3 contains 13 residues. Germline CDR1 SGHRS, CDR2 YFSETQ. This chain's CDR3 is CASSLIREDGYTF. CDR3 DNA: TGCGCCAGCAGCTTAATCAGGGAGGATGGCTACACCTTC.